This TCR beta chain was captured in a study of blood T cells in healthy people across ages. Study as a whole: Per every two T cells, about one barcoded beta molecule was captured by template switching.

V dropped 0 bases and J dropped 4; count of bases not matched to a gene: 3. This CDR3 spans 16 amino acids. Germline loops: CDR1 MNHNY, CDR2 SVGAGI (reference sequence). Study results and limitations: Strongly correlated with naive T cell percentage was TCR beta diversity.

This clonotype turned up a few times. Its target is unknown. Then a second PCR, running about 6 to 11 cycles, was carried out with a sample-barcoded 5' primer and a J-beta primer mix. MiXCR, run by TCRdb on the 5' RACE reads, gives a single entry per CDR3 protein. This table has over 750,000 distinct CDR3 sequences, approximately 25% appearing once. In addition, the sample was reused for a study of T cells of mothers and their children. That study reports: At a sensitivity of about 100 clones per million clonotypes, no persistent microchimeric T cell clones appeared.

The sequenced sample consisted of blood. The TCR sequence derives from a boy younger than 18 in good health. The chain joins TRBV6-6 to TRBJ2-4; 10 bases agree with TRBD1. The CDR3 nucleotides read TGTGCCAGCAGTTACTCGACAGGGGGCTTGAAAAACATTCAGTACTTC. It encodes CASSYSTGGLKNIQYF.